This T cell receptor (beta chain) appears in the sequencing data of a study of technical replicates of blood from a few donors. This CDR3 is 15 amino acids long. The germline V gene encodes CDR1 KGHSH and CDR2 LQKENI. J lost 4 bases, V lost 3 bases, and 7 bases had no gene match. Measured with immunoSEQ multiplex PCR; TCRdb has only the in-frame clones, and not every one. The sample lists 75,000 to 95,000 clones, 90% to 95% occurring once. This TCR was recovered from a human donor in good health. Sequenced sample: T cells isolated from PBMCs. The chain recombines TRBV18 with TRBJ2-5; 8 bases are shared with TRBD1. This chain's CDR3 is CASSPGRGQGETQYF. The CDR3 nucleotides read TGTGCCAGCTCACCTGGCAGGGGGCAAGGAGAGACCCAGTACTTC.